Described below is a single T cell receptor (beta chain) sequence and its context. Its cognate antigen is unknown. One end of the junction does not line up with germline, which may come from a read error. The record originates from a study of vaccination effects on CD4 cells after COVID-19. Generated by immunoSEQ multiplex PCR, the TCRdb table keeps only in-frame clones and is missing some. The repertoire holds about 58,000 clones, with over 60% as singletons. With about 9 days of culture completed, CD4+ T cells were isolated. The CDR3 is 11 amino acids. Germline values: CDR1 LNHDA, CDR2 SQIVND (reference sequence).

The source is a human donor who received a COVID-19 vaccine. The input for sequencing was CD4+ T cells from PBMCs cultured without peptide, taken before COVID-19 vaccination. The V gene is TRBV19, the J gene TRBJ1-2, with 7 nucleotides matching TRBD1. The CDR3 loop is CASSMGDRAAF. CDR3 coding DNA: TGTGCCAGTAGTATGGGAGACAGGGCCGCCTTC. The whole variable domain, filled in from reference TRBV19 and TRBJ1-2, reads DGGITQSPKYLFRKEGQNVTLSCEQNLNHDAMYWYRQDPGQGLRLIYYSQIVNDFQKGDIAEGYSVSREKKESFPLTVTSAQKNPTAFYLCASSMGDRAAFGSGTRLTVV.